This entry is about one T cell receptor (beta chain). It was with 60 Vbeta and 13 Jbeta primers that the PCR ran. Sequenced by immunoSEQ multiplex PCR; TCRdb stores in-frame clones only, minus some. The table for this sample gives tens of thousands of clones. Germline V gene data show CDR1 as MNHEY and CDR2 as SMNVEV (reference sequence). V gave up 6 bases and J gave up 5 bases; unmatched junction bases: 7. The CDR3 has 16 amino acids. These data belong to a study of cytomegalovirus exposure and HLA in healthy donors. This receptor was taken from a young man in good health and CMV-seropositive. Sequenced sample: PBMCs. The chain links TRBV27 to TRBJ2-3; 14 bases fit TRBD2. The CDR3 loop reads CASRPTSGRAKDTQYF. CDR3 coding DNA: TGTGCCAGCAGACCGACTAGCGGGAGGGCCAAAGATACGCAGTATTTT.